Following are 6 T cell receptor beta chains from one sample sequenced in a study of blood T cell repertoires in COVID-19 (TCRdb year 2020). Receptor amplification or capture employed the immunoSEQ multiplex PCR assay. TCRdb stores this immuneACCESS table with in-frame sequences only. Part of the clones is absent; in the studies checked, under half of the shortfall reflects unresolved V genes, and no reason is known for the rest. For this sample the table gives 35,000 to 55,000 clones, of which 88% were detected only once. The top ten hold roughly an eighth of the sample. The source material was peripheral blood. All receptors come from a human donor in a cohort sampled during active COVID-19.

The J gene is TRBJ1-1, the V gene TRBV7-2, with D unresolved. With 0 bases removed from V and 1 base from J, the gap between germline ends came to 6 bases. CDR3 size: 14 residues. Germline-derived CDR1 and CDR2 are SGHTA and FQGNSA. The CDR3 protein is CASSLASENTEAFF. CDR3 DNA: TGTGCCAGCAGCTTAGCGTCAGAGAACACTGAAGCTTTCTTT.

CDR3 bases: TGTGCCAGCAGTTCCGGGGGGGCAACAGATACGCAGTATTTT. Its translation is CASSSGGATDTQYF. The J gene is TRBJ2-3, the V gene TRBV6-2 or TRBV6-3, with 8 bases fitting TRBD2. This CDR3 comprises 14 residues. Germline CDR1 and CDR2: MNHEY and SVGEGT. V lost 4 bases to trimming and J lost 3 bases; unmatched junction nucleotides: 3.

The chain links TRBV5-1 to TRBJ2-7, with D tentatively TRBD1 (5 bases). CDR1 is SGHRS, CDR2 YFSETQ, per germline. This CDR3 has 13 amino acids. V was shortened by 3 bases and J by 6 bases, with 13 bases between the two germline ends. For the CDR3, the DNA is TGCGCCAGCAGCTCGGGCGACAGATCCGAGCAGTACTTC. Amino acids: CASSSGDRSEQYF.

This chain links TRBV7-6 with TRBJ2-1; a possible D gene is TRBD2 (6 bases). The CDR3 spans 15 residues. Trimming shortened V by 5 bases and J by 8 bases, and 19 bases separated the two germline ends. The germline V gene has CDR1 SGHVS and CDR2 FNYEAQ. CDR3 sequence reads: CASSVSGTGADEQFF. For the CDR3, the DNA is TGTGCCAGCAGCGTATCCGGGACTGGGGCGGATGAGCAGTTCTTC.

V usage is TRBV6-5 and J usage is TRBJ2-2; 9 nucleotides line up with TRBD1. The germline V gene encodes CDR1 MNHEY and CDR2 SVGAGI. V shed 8 bases, J shed 1 base, and the junction held 5 bases outside the gene matches. The CDR3 extends over 15 amino acids. In DNA form, the CDR3 reads TGTGCCAGCCTTCCGGGACAGGGGAACACCGGGGAGCTGTTTTTT. Its translation is CASLPGQGNTGELFF.

Written as DNA, the CDR3 is TGTGCCAGCACGGGGAAGGAGGGCACCGGGGAGCTGTTTTTT. This gives the protein CASTGKEGTGELFF. The chain recombines TRBV25-1 with TRBJ2-2; TRBD2 might be the D (6 bases). Germline CDR1 MGHDK, CDR2 SYGVNS. This CDR3 contains 14 residues. Trimming cost V 7 bases and J 4 bases, with 13 bases left between them.